This entry lists 28 T cell receptor beta chains sequenced from one sample in a study of vaccination and CD4 T cells after COVID-19 (dated by TCRdb to the early 2020s). Library preparation used PCR. Sequencing was performed on an Illumina iSeq 100. At the Johns Hopkins FTIC core, DNA from the cultured CD4+ T cells underwent TCR sequencing with the Oncomine TCR Beta short-read assay. The public reads were reprocessed in TCRdb via fastp at Q25 and MiXCR, keeping in-frame beta chains. One record per CDR3 amino acid sequence lists the most common genes and DNA. A total of tens of thousands of distinct CDR3 sequences appear in this sample, about 40% of them only once. Jointly, the top ten make up about 11% of the sample. Per the publication, the treatment or condition label means: approximately 10-day PBMC culture with coronavirus spike peptide pools or control peptides (ViraFEST assay). These TCRs' antigens remain unknown.

Sequenced sample: CD4+ T cells from blood, cultured in vitro. The source is a human donor who had recovered from COVID-19.

A few counts support this clonotype. The rearrangement links TRBV6-1 to TRBJ1-2, with D uncertain. This CDR3 is 13 amino acids long. Germline loops: CDR1 MNHNS, CDR2 SASEGT. Trimming shortened V by 5 bases and J by 4 bases, and 11 bases separated the two germline ends. CDR3 region: CASSPDGLYGYTF. As DNA, the CDR3 is TGTGCCAGCAGTCCCGACGGGCTCTATGGCTACACCTTC.

The J gene is TRBJ1-1, the V gene TRBV28; maybe TRBD1 (6 bases). The CDR3 is 16 residues long. Deletions cut 5 bases from V and 1 base from J, with 17 bases between. The germline V gene encodes CDR1 MDHEN and CDR2 SYDVKM. CDR3 in amino acids: CASSPPQGRENTEAFF. The CDR3 DNA follows: TGTGCCAGCAGTCCACCACAGGGTCGCGAGAACACTGAAGCTTTCTTT.

This clonotype was counted only a few times. The chain carries TRBV24-1 and TRBJ2-3, with D possibly matching TRBD2 (6 bases). Germline V gene lookup returns CDR1 KGHDR and CDR2 SFDVKD. The CDR3 length is 15 residues. V lost 0 bases to trimming and J lost 6 bases, with 12 bases between them. The CDR3 nucleotides read TGTGCCACCAGTGATTTGTGGAGGGACCAGGATACGCAGTATTTT. It translates to CATSDLWRDQDTQYF.

This clonotype was seen more than once but under ten times. The V gene is TRBV19, the J gene TRBJ1-5, with D unresolved. The CDR3 is 14 amino acids. Trimming cost V 5 bases and J 1 base, with 9 bases left between them. Looked up from germline, CDR1 is LNHDA and CDR2 is SQIVND (reference sequence). The CDR3 region is CASSVLISNQPQHF. Here the CDR3 DNA reads TGTGCCAGTAGTGTCCTGATAAGCAATCAGCCCCAGCATTTT.

This clonotype occurred a few times. The gene calls are TRBV24-1 and TRBJ1-1; D possibly corresponds to TRBD1 (6 bases). The CDR3 sequence is 15 residues long. Trimming removed 3 bases from V and 2 bases from J, with 12 bases in between. The germline CDR1 and CDR2 sequences are KGHDR and SFDVKD. CDR3 loop: CATSDPRQDNTEAFF. DNA of the CDR3: TGTGCCACCAGTGATCCCCGACAGGACAACACTGAAGCTTTCTTT.

This clonotype has a handful of counts. CDR3 sequence: CASRLTGNPNYGYTF. The CDR3 DNA reads as TGTGCCAGCAGGCTAACAGGGAACCCTAACTATGGCTACACCTTC. The rearrangement uses TRBV6-2 or TRBV6-3 and TRBJ1-2; TRBD1 is a possible D gene (6 bases). Germline lookup yields CDR1 MNHEY and CDR2 SVGEGT. The V end lost 6 bases, the J end lost 0 bases, and 14 bases lay between the germline ends. This CDR3 contains 15 residues.

The CDR3: CASSSSGQGASEAFF. Here the CDR3 DNA reads TGTGCCAGCAGTTCGTCGGGACAGGGGGCTAGTGAAGCTTTCTTT. This sequence joins TRBV6-5 and TRBJ1-1; 12 nucleotides match TRBD1. After removal of 4 bases from V and 7 bases from J, the junction contained 7 bases not matched to a gene. Germline-derived CDR1 and CDR2 are MNHEY and SVGAGI. The CDR3 is 15 residues long.

This clonotype was detected only once. This sequence joins TRBV6-1 and TRBJ1-4, with D perhaps matching TRBD1 (5 bases). Trimming shortened V by 6 bases and J by 5 bases, and 19 bases separated the two germline ends. Germline CDR1 reads MNHNS; CDR2 reads SASEGT. The CDR3 covers 16 residues. The CDR3 loop is CASSPLFGGANEKLFF. The CDR3 DNA follows: TGTGCCAGCAGCCCCCTTTTCGGAGGGGCGAATGAAAAACTGTTTTTT.

This clonotype was seen only a few times. At one end, the junction sequence differs from germline, possibly due to a read error. The chain carries TRBV6-7 and TRBJ2-1; D may be TRBD1 (5 bases). TRBV6-7 is recorded as an ORF, its role being uncertain. CDR3 length equals 13 residues. The CDR3 coding sequence is TGTGCCAGCAGTTACTCCGTGGCAGGGCAAATCTCCTTC. Translation: CASSYSVAGQISF.

For this clonotype: Germline is not matched at one junction end, which may reflect a read error. V and J are TRBV29-1 and TRBJ2-1; D is undetermined. The CDR3 spans 14 residues. The V gene's germline CDR1 is SQVTM and CDR2 ANQGSEA. The CDR3 region has the DNA TGCAGCGTTGAAGGCATATGGGGAAGCGATGAACAGTTCTTC. This encodes CSVEGIWGSDEQFF.

V is TRBV6-1 and J is TRBJ2-3; D is undetermined. Germline V CDR1 and CDR2: MNHNS, SASEGT. The V and J ends lost 6 bases and 7 bases respectively, with 8 bases between them. The CDR3 extends over 11 amino acids. This chain's CDR3 is CASRWSHTQYF. CDR3 sequence (DNA): TGTGCCAGCAGGTGGAGCCATACGCAGTATTTT.

The sample holds one count of this clonotype. The V gene is TRBV4-3, the J gene TRBJ1-1; 11 bases map to TRBD1. Germline CDR1 LGHNA, CDR2 YSLEER. The V gene end was trimmed by 0 bases and the J gene end by 4 bases; junction bases not matched to a gene: 13. The CDR3 has 19 residues. The DNA for the CDR3 is TGCGCCAGCAGCCAAGATCCGGGGCGGTTTGGGACAGGGGGCACTGAAGCTTTCTTT. Amino acid sequence: CASSQDPGRFGTGGTEAFF.

This clonotype was seen more than once but under ten times. J is TRBJ2-7 and V is TRBV11-1; TRBD1 matches 7 bases. Germline V lookup: CDR1 SGHAT, CDR2 FQDESV (reference sequence). V was pared by 5 bases and J by 0 bases, with 7 bases of the junction left unmatched. This CDR3 contains 15 residues. Here the CDR3 DNA reads TGTGCCAGCAGCCGAAGGACAGGCCGCTCCTACGAGCAGTACTTC. This gives the protein CASSRRTGRSYEQYF.

The V call is TRBV7-2, the J call TRBJ1-2; 7 nucleotides agree with TRBD1. The CDR3 totals 13 residues. Looked up from germline, CDR1 is SGHTA and CDR2 is FQGNSA. Germline trimming cut 6 bases from V and 6 bases from J; bases unmatched to any gene: 7. The chain's CDR3 is CASSFYTGDGYTF. CDR3 coding DNA: TGTGCCAGCAGTTTTTATACAGGGGATGGCTACACCTTC.

This chain joins TRBV6-1 and TRBJ1-1, with 9 bases lining up with TRBD1. The CDR3 extends over 14 amino acids. With V trimmed by 5 bases and J by 1 base, 2 bases remained unmatched. Germline lookup yields CDR1 MNHNS and CDR2 SASEGT. CDR3 amino acids: CASSRQGGNTEAFF. CDR3 DNA: TGTGCCAGCAGTAGACAGGGGGGGAACACTGAAGCTTTCTTT.

This chain joins TRBV7-9 and TRBJ2-3; 8 bases are a match to TRBD1. With 5 bases clipped from V and 6 bases from J, the junction kept 13 bases outside the gene matches. This CDR3 has 16 amino acids. Germline CDR1 and CDR2: SEHNR and FQNEAQ (reference sequence). Here the CDR3 reads CASSKRTGRLRDTQYF. DNA of the CDR3: TGTGCCAGCAGCAAACGGACAGGGAGGCTTCGGGATACGCAGTATTTT.

A few counts support this clonotype. The chain uses TRBV7-6 and TRBJ2-5; D not resolved. Germline loops: CDR1 SGHVS, CDR2 FNYEAQ. The CDR3 covers 13 residues. V was pared by 0 bases and J by 4 bases, with 6 bases between. CDR3 sequence: CASSLALGETQYF. Written as DNA, the CDR3 is TGTGCCAGCAGCTTAGCGCTCGGAGAGACCCAGTACTTC.

V is TRBV5-1 and J is TRBJ2-5; no clear D gene. Per germline, CDR1 SGHRS and CDR2 YFSETQ. The germline V and J ends were trimmed by 4 bases and 2 bases, with 3 bases remaining between them. This CDR3 spans 11 amino acids. The CDR3 region has the DNA TGCGCCAGCAGCCATCAAGAGACCCAGTACTTC. Encoded protein: CASSHQETQYF.

The chain has TRBV7-2 and TRBJ1-2; D is unresolved. Trimming left V 6 bases short and J 7 bases short, with 15 bases between. The germline CDR1 and CDR2 sequences are SGHTA and FQGNSA. The CDR3 has 13 residues. CDR3 nucleotide sequence: TGTGCCAGCAGTAATTCCCTTGTGGTTGGCTACACCTTC. Amino acids: CASSNSLVVGYTF.

Comment on this clonotype: The CDR3 ends on some other residue instead of the conserved phenylalanine or tryptophan, so this is likely a read error. This sequence joins TRBV5-1 and TRBJ2-3; no clear D. CDR3 length: 14 amino acids. Trimming took off 4 bases at V and 1 base at J, with 10 bases between the two ends. The germline CDR1 and CDR2 sequences are SGHRS and YFSETQ. The chain's CDR3 is CASSPPVGTDTQYL. The CDR3 coding sequence is TGCGCCAGCAGCCCTCCGGTCGGCACAGATACGCAGTATCTT.

This clonotype was found a few times. The chain recombines TRBV2 with TRBJ2-5; TRBD2 agrees at 7 bases. The CDR3 is made up of 15 amino acids. CDR1 and CDR2 (germline): SNHLY, FYNNEI. Trimming cost V 3 bases and J 1 base; bases outside gene matches: 5. CDR3 DNA sequence: TGTGCCAGCAGTGAGGGGGGGTCCGCCCAAGAGACCCAGTACTTC. Protein product: CASSEGGSAQETQYF.

This clonotype has only a few counts. The chain combines TRBV28 with TRBJ1-1; D not certain. V dropped 3 bases and J dropped 0 bases, with 11 bases sitting between them. The CDR3 sequence is 15 residues long. CDR1 and CDR2 (germline): MDHEN, SYDVKM. As DNA, the CDR3 is TGTGCCAGCAGTTTTTTGGGGTTGATGAACACTGAAGCTTTCTTT. Its translation is CASSFLGLMNTEAFF. Looking up the rest from reference TRBV28 and TRBJ1-1 gives the full variable domain: DVKVTQSSRYLVKRTGEKVFLECVQDMDHENMFWYRQDPGLGLRLIYFSYDVKMKEKGDIPEGYSVSREKKERFSLILESASTNQTSMYLCASSFLGLMNTEAFFGQGTRLTVV.

The table lists this clonotype with a few counts. The V and J genes are TRBV7-8 and TRBJ2-2; D is perhaps TRBD2 (5 bases). Trimming shortened V by 5 bases and J by 8 bases, and 15 bases separated the two germline ends. This CDR3 has 14 residues. Germline loops: CDR1 SGHVS, CDR2 FQNEAQ. CDR3 in DNA: TGTGCCAGCAGCCCGACGGAGGCTGAAGGGGAGCTGTTTTTT. Residues: CASSPTEAEGELFF. The variable domain in full, completed from reference TRBV7-8 and TRBJ2-2, reads GAGVSQSPRYKVAKRGQDVALRCDPISGHVSLFWYQQALGQGPEFLTYFQNEAQLDKSGLPSDRFFAERPEGSVSTLKIQRTQQEDSAVYLCASSPTEAEGELFFGEGSRLTVL.

V and J are TRBV28 and TRBJ2-1; 15 nucleotides line up with TRBD2. The trim removed 2 bases at V and 2 bases at J, leaving 1 base unmatched. This CDR3 has 17 amino acids. Germline V CDR1 and CDR2: MDHEN, SYDVKM. CDR3 bases: TGTGCCAGCAGTTTAGGACTAGCGGGAGGGACCTACAATGAGCAGTTCTTC. This sequence encodes CASSLGLAGGTYNEQFF.

Written as DNA, the CDR3 is TGTGCCAGCAGTACAACGTTACTTACAGGGGAATCCCTCTACGAGCAGTACTTC. It is translated as CASSTTLLTGESLYEQYF. This chain connects TRBV12-3 or TRBV12-4 to TRBJ2-7; 7 positions match TRBD1. V lost 5 bases and J lost 3; bases outside the gene matches: 19. This CDR3 comprises 18 residues.

The CDR3 sequence: CSASGQVINQPQHF. Written as DNA, the CDR3 is TGCAGTGCTAGTGGACAGGTAATCAATCAGCCCCAGCATTTT. This sequence joins TRBV20-1 and TRBJ1-5; 7 bases align to TRBD1. The V gene's germline CDR1 is DFQATT and CDR2 SNEGSKA (reference sequence). The CDR3 is 14 residues long. With V trimmed by 3 bases and J by 3 bases, 5 bases remained unmatched.

The chain links TRBV19 to TRBJ1-1; D might be TRBD1 (5 bases). CDR3 size: 16 residues. The germline V gene encodes CDR1 LNHDA and CDR2 SQIVND (reference sequence). V gave up 6 bases and J gave up 1 base, with 18 bases separating them. The DNA of the CDR3 is TGTGCCAGTAGCCCTTCAGCAGGTCAGGGGAACACTGAAGCTTTCTTT. The encoded protein is CASSPSAGQGNTEAFF.

In its sample, this clonotype was seen a few times. The V gene is TRBV7-9, the J gene TRBJ1-1; no firm D call. This CDR3 comprises 14 residues. V lost 3 bases and J lost 1, with 9 bases in between. The germline V gene has CDR1 SEHNR and CDR2 FQNEAQ (reference sequence). CDR3 bases: TGTGCCAGCAGCTTCGGCGTAGCGAACACTGAAGCTTTCTTT. It codes for CASSFGVANTEAFF.